This T cell receptor beta chain is drawn from a study of T cells in Graves' hyperthyroidism and ophthalmopathy. In the study overall: Initial diagnosis, before any treatment, was when peripheral blood was collected. Study-level points and caveats: Before onset, ophthalmopathy was predicted by the model a median around 6.5 months earlier.

Amplification of TCR beta CDR3 regions was performed using RNA transcripts as template. First-round RT-PCR targeting the TCR CDR3 was performed with the HTBI primer set. One entry per CDR3 protein, called by TCRdb with MiXCR from the multiplex PCR reads. The sample yields around 280,000 distinct CDR3 sequences, 13% seen once. This clonotype occurred many times. No antigen is known for it. Fresh peripheral blood, roughly 9.8 ml of it, supplied the PBMCs. The TCR was taken from a woman aged 25 to 45 with Graves' hyperthyroidism that later progressed to Graves' ophthalmopathy. Sequencing was carried out using blood.

The CDR3 protein is CASSYWGSEGYTF. The CDR3, as DNA: TGTGCCAGCAGTTATTGGGGCTCTGAAGGCTACACCTTC. The rearrangement links TRBV6-2 or TRBV6-3 to TRBJ1-2, with a weak D call TRBD1 (5 bases). Germline V gives CDR1 MNHEY, CDR2 SVGEGT. The CDR3 covers 13 residues. V shed 3 bases and J shed 8 bases, with 13 bases lying between them.